Listed below are T cell receptor beta chains from one sample, sequenced in a study of shared clonotypes between healthy human individuals. Assay: immunoSEQ multiplex PCR; the TCRdb copy retains only in-frame clones and omits some. The data show around 720,000 clones, around three quarters seen once. Material: memory CD4+ T cells sorted from blood. All receptors come from a woman aged 25 to 39 in good health. The CDR3 runs from the conserved cysteine through the conserved F or W.

len: 14; j_gene: TRBJ2-7; v_gene: TRBV4-2; CDR3aa: CASSQEAESYEQYF
len: 15; j_gene: TRBJ2-7; v_gene: TRBV5-1; CDR3aa: CASSYRDLLDYEQYF
len: 16; j_gene: TRBJ1-4; v_gene: TRBV4-1; CDR3aa: CASSQGYWQSNEKLFF
len: 15; j_gene: TRBJ1-2; v_gene: TRBV5-6; CDR3aa: CASSPDRGEDYGYTF
len: 13; j_gene: TRBJ2-5; v_gene: TRBV9; CDR3aa: CASSVGLGETQYF
len: 16; j_gene: TRBJ2-7; v_gene: TRBV5-1; CDR3aa: CASSLGGTGGTYEQYF
len: 15; j_gene: TRBJ2-7; v_gene: TRBV15; CDR3aa: CATSRDPGQGNEQYF
len: 17; j_gene: TRBJ1-5; v_gene: TRBV6-1; CDR3aa: CASSAGQGGAVNQPQHF
len: 13; j_gene: TRBJ1-1; v_gene: TRBV7-3; CDR3aa: CASSTSRGTEAFF
len: 13; j_gene: TRBJ1-2; v_gene: TRBV11-2; CDR3aa: CASSPLANYGYTF
len: 16; j_gene: TRBJ2-5; v_gene: TRBV18; CDR3aa: CASSPRREGARETQYF
len: 13; j_gene: -; v_gene: TRBV30; CDR3aa: CAWRGYSGTEQYF
len: 16; j_gene: TRBJ1-1; v_gene: TRBV18; CDR3aa: CASSTSPGAMNTEAFF
len: 12; j_gene: TRBJ1-4; v_gene: TRBV18; CDR3aa: CASSRDTEKLFF
len: 19; j_gene: TRBJ2-1; v_gene: TRBV4-1; CDR3aa: CASSYPTSGWGDSYNEQFF
len: 13; j_gene: TRBJ1-1; v_gene: TRBV5-1; CDR3aa: CASSPGQNTEAFF